This TCR beta chain was documented in a study of T-cell reconstitution after alpha-beta-depleted transplantation in children. V shed 7 bases and J shed 2 bases, with 18 bases lying between them. This CDR3 region has 15 residues. The germline V gene has CDR1 LNHDA and CDR2 SQIVND (reference sequence). It was with unique molecular identifiers that the TCRbeta library was prepared. TCRdb ran MiXCR on the PCR reads and lists one entry per CDR3 protein. The sample has around 580,000 distinct CDR3 sequences, 20% to 25% seen once. This clonotype appeared many times. The chain links TRBV19 to TRBJ2-7; D might be TRBD2 (6 bases). The origin of this receptor is a boy under three years old who had a stem cell transplant for acute myeloid leukemia, so the T cells may come from the graft donor. The sequencing used PBMCs, mostly from graft donor cells, collected 360 days after TCRalphabeta/CD19-depleted stem cell transplant. Here the CDR3 reads CASTPKEGYTYEQYF. In nucleotides, the CDR3 is TGTGCCAGTACCCCGAAGGAGGGTTACACCTACGAGCAGTACTTC. The full variable domain, in which reference TRBV19 and TRBJ2-7 provide the parts outside the CDR3, is DGGITQSPKYLFRKEGQNVTLSCEQNLNHDAMYWYRQDPGQGLRLIYYSQIVNDFQKGDIAEGYSVSREKKESFPLTVTSAQKNPTAFYLCASTPKEGYTYEQYFGPGTRLTVT.